Listed here are 21 T cell receptor beta chains from one sample, sequenced in a study of control samples from healthy donors and cancer patients. The assay was immunoSEQ multiplex PCR, and TCRdb's table has in-frame clones only and misses some. Counted here are approximately 100,000 clones, roughly 78% occurring once; the ten biggest clones make up roughly 2%. The sample taken for sequencing was blood. These receptor sequences come from a man in his fifties or sixties in good health.

The J gene is TRBJ2-7, the V gene TRBV4-1; the D gene is possibly TRBD1 (6 bases). This CDR3 is 17 amino acids long. Germline-derived CDR1 and CDR2 are MGHRA and YSYEKL. The V gene lost 0 bases and the J gene lost 0 bases, with 15 bases spanning the gap. The CDR3 DNA reads TGCGCCAGCAGCCAAGATACAGGGACCCCGGTCTCCTACGAGCAGTACTTC. Protein product: CASSQDTGTPVSYEQYF.

This chain joins TRBV6-5 and TRBJ1-2, with TRBD1 identical over 8 bases. The CDR3 is 15 residues long. The germline CDR1 and CDR2 sequences are MNHEY and SVGAGI. Trimming removed 2 bases from V and 4 bases from J; junction bases left unmatched: 6. CDR3 coding DNA: TGTGCCAGCAGTTACGGGACAGGCGAAGGCTATGGCTACACCTTC. Translation: CASSYGTGEGYGYTF.

This chain links TRBV10-1 with TRBJ2-3; no clear D gene. V shed 0 bases and J shed 2 bases, with 12 bases lying between them. Germline CDR1 and CDR2: WNHNN and SYGVQD (reference sequence). This CDR3 is built from 16 residues. Here the CDR3 reads CASSESNSQDTDTQYF. CDR3 bases: TGCGCCAGCAGTGAGTCAAACTCGCAGGACACAGATACGCAGTATTTT.

This clone was recorded once. The J gene is TRBJ2-3, the V gene TRBV9, with 9 bases fitting TRBD2. Germline V lookup: CDR1 SGDLS, CDR2 YYNGEE. This CDR3 contains 16 residues. The V and J ends lost 3 bases and 2 bases, in that order; junction bases with no gene match: 7. The CDR3, as DNA: TGTGCCAGCAGCGAGCGAGCGGGGGGCAACACAGATACGCAGTATTTT. Amino acid sequence: CASSERAGGNTDTQYF.

The chain has TRBV5-1 and TRBJ2-1; D is unresolved. CDR1 is SGHRS and CDR2 is YFSETQ in the germline V gene. Trimming stripped 4 bases from V and 2 bases from J, with 13 bases between. The CDR3 extends over 15 amino acids. CDR3 sequence (DNA): TGCGCCAGCAGCCGAACGAGTGGGCCCTACAATGAGCAGTTCTTC. This codes for CASSRTSGPYNEQFF. Using reference TRBV5-1 and TRBJ2-1 for the parts outside the CDR3, the full variable domain is KAGVTQTPRYLIKTRGQQVTLSCSPISGHRSVSWYQQTPGQGLQFLFEYFSETQRNKGNFPGRFSGRQFSNSRSEMNVSTLELGDSALYLCASSRTSGPYNEQFFGPGTRLTVL.

This chain joins TRBV6-5 and TRBJ1-5, with TRBD1 matching 7 bases. The CDR3 covers 13 residues. The germline V gene has CDR1 MNHEY and CDR2 SVGAGI. V was pared by 8 bases and J by 7 bases, with 8 bases of the junction left unmatched. The CDR3: CASVTGLGQPQHF. The CDR3 DNA sequence: TGTGCCAGCGTGACAGGGTTGGGACAGCCCCAGCATTTT.

This clone was recorded a few times. The chain recombines TRBV19 with TRBJ2-5; unclear D gene. In germline, CDR1 is LNHDA, CDR2 SQIVND (reference sequence). The CDR3 covers 14 residues. With 4 bases removed from V and 0 bases from J, the gap between germline ends came to 9 bases. In nucleotides, the CDR3 is TGTGCCAGTAGTAACAGAGAGTACCAAGAGACCCAGTACTTC. It is translated as CASSNREYQETQYF.

The rearrangement links TRBV11-2 to TRBJ2-7; perhaps TRBD2 as D (6 bases). The V and J ends lost 3 bases and 4 bases respectively, with 19 bases between them. CDR3 length: 16 residues. Germline values: CDR1 SGHAT, CDR2 FQNNGV. The CDR3 DNA is TGTGCCAGCAGCTTGTTAGAGACTAGTATCGGTTACGAGCAGTACTTC. Translating it yields CASSLLETSIGYEQYF.

This chain links TRBV19 with TRBJ2-5, with 8 positions matching TRBD2. Trimming took 4 bases from V and 5 from J; bases not matched to a gene: 9. This CDR3 contains 15 residues. The V gene's germline CDR1 is LNHDA and CDR2 SQIVND (reference sequence). The CDR3 sequence: CASSTGHSGMETQYF. The DNA for the CDR3 is TGTGCCAGTAGTACGGGCCATAGCGGGATGGAGACCCAGTACTTC. Using reference TRBV19 and TRBJ2-5 for the parts outside the CDR3, the full variable domain is DGGITQSPKYLFRKEGQNVTLSCEQNLNHDAMYWYRQDPGQGLRLIYYSQIVNDFQKGDIAEGYSVSREKKESFPLTVTSAQKNPTAFYLCASSTGHSGMETQYFGPGTRLLVL.

The rearrangement uses TRBV7-8 and TRBJ2-2; perhaps TRBD2 as D (5 bases). The V end lost 7 bases, the J end lost 5 bases, and 20 bases lay between the germline ends. The CDR3 runs 16 residues. Germline V gene lookup returns CDR1 SGHVS and CDR2 FQNEAQ. The chain's CDR3 is CASNHAPSGTTGELFF. The DNA of the CDR3 is TGTGCCAGCAACCATGCCCCAAGCGGAACGACCGGGGAGCTGTTTTTT.

The rearrangement uses TRBV29-1 and TRBJ2-5, with D hard to call. The CDR3 spans 13 residues. The germline V and J ends were trimmed by 3 bases and 3 bases, with 11 bases remaining between them. The germline gives CDR1 SQVTM, CDR2 ANQGSEA. Here the CDR3 DNA reads TGCAGCGTTGAGGGTTCGGCAGAAGAGACCCAGTACTTC. Translation gives CSVEGSAEETQYF.

This clone appeared a single time. This chain joins TRBV5-6 and TRBJ2-7; D is perhaps TRBD1 (5 bases). The V end lost 1 base, the J end lost 4 bases, and 18 bases lay between the germline ends. The CDR3 runs 16 residues. Germline V CDR1 and CDR2: SGHDT, YYEEEE. In nucleotides, the CDR3 is TGTGCCAGCAGCTTGTACTCAGGGAATAACTTATACGAGCAGTACTTC. The encoded protein is CASSLYSGNNLYEQYF.

V usage is TRBV30 and J usage is TRBJ2-7; no firm D call. The CDR3 extends over 12 amino acids. Trimming shortened V by 0 bases and J by 5 bases, and 8 bases separated the two germline ends. Germline V lookup: CDR1 GTSNPN, CDR2 SVGIG (reference sequence). The CDR3 region has the DNA TGTGCCTGGAGTGTACTCGGAGACGAGCAGTACTTC. It translates to CAWSVLGDEQYF.

The rearrangement joins TRBV5-1 to TRBJ2-3; tentatively, D is TRBD1 (6 bases). Germline V gene sequence: CDR1 SGHRS, CDR2 YFSETQ. The CDR3 length is 18 residues. V lost 0 bases and J lost 1, with 18 bases in between. The CDR3 DNA follows: TGCGCCAGCAGCTTGGGATCTTCGACTTCAGGGGGCACAGATACGCAGTATTTT. This gives the protein CASSLGSSTSGGTDTQYF.

The chain couples TRBV5-6 to TRBJ2-4; the D call may be TRBD1 or TRBD2 (5 bases each). The V end lost 0 bases, the J end lost 0 bases, and 7 bases lay between the germline ends. The CDR3 sequence is 15 residues long. Germline assignment: CDR1 SGHDT and CDR2 YYEEEE. The chain's CDR3 is CASSLEGTAKNIQYF. The CDR3 DNA sequence: TGTGCCAGCAGCTTGGAGGGGACAGCCAAAAACATTCAGTACTTC. Full variable domain (remainder filled in from reference TRBV5-6 and TRBJ2-4): DAGVTQSPTHLIKTRGQQVTLRCSPKSGHDTVSWYQQALGQGPQFIFQYYEEEERQRGNFPDRFSGHQFPNYSSELNVNALLLGDSALYLCASSLEGTAKNIQYFGAGTRLSVL.

The rearrangement joins TRBV5-8 to TRBJ1-1; D ambiguous. Deletions cut 2 bases from V and 1 base from J, with 6 bases between. CDR3 length: 13 residues. The V gene's germline CDR1 is SGHTS and CDR2 YDEGEE. CDR3 region: CASSLDTNTEAFF. CDR3 in DNA: TGTGCCAGCAGCTTAGACACGAACACTGAAGCTTTCTTT. The variable domain in full, with the rest retrieved from reference TRBV5-8 and TRBJ1-1, is EAGVTQSPTHLIKTRGQQATLRCSPISGHTSVYWYQQALGLGLQFLLWYDEGEERNRGNFPPRFSGRQFPNYSSELNVNALELEDSALYLCASSLDTNTEAFFGQGTRLTVV.

The chain uses TRBV21-1 and TRBJ1-6; the listed D gene, TRBD1, was not tested against the DNA. TRBV21-1 is flagged as a pseudogene. This CDR3 is built from 13 residues. This CDR3 is CASSLKQGSPLHF. CDR3 nucleotides: TGTGCCAGCAGCTTAAAACAGGGGTCACCCCTCCACTTT.

In this sample, this clone turned up a few times. CDR3 DNA: TGTGCCAGTAGTCTCTCCCGGGACAGCTACGAGCAGTACTTC. It encodes CASSLSRDSYEQYF. The V call is TRBV19, the J call TRBJ2-7, with 7 bases fitting TRBD1. V gave up 5 bases and J gave up 3 bases; unmatched junction bases: 7. CDR1 and CDR2 (germline): LNHDA, SQIVND (reference sequence). This CDR3 is built from 14 residues. The full variable domain, its missing parts supplied by reference TRBV19 and TRBJ2-7, is DGGITQSPKYLFRKEGQNVTLSCEQNLNHDAMYWYRQDPGQGLRLIYYSQIVNDFQKGDIAEGYSVSREKKESFPLTVTSAQKNPTAFYLCASSLSRDSYEQYFGPGTRLTVT.

The table lists this clone with a count of one. V usage is TRBV20-1 and J usage is TRBJ2-7, with D possibly TRBD2 on 5 matching bases. V was pared by 3 bases and J by 8 bases, with 17 bases between. This CDR3 spans 13 amino acids. CDR1 is DFQATT and CDR2 is SNEGSKA in the germline V gene (reference sequence). The CDR3 spells CSASSGLAYKQYF. Here the CDR3 DNA reads TGCAGTGCTAGTTCTGGGCTAGCCTATAAGCAGTACTTC.

V usage is TRBV27 and J usage is TRBJ2-7; 9 bases are a match to TRBD2. The CDR3 is made up of 13 amino acids. V trimming: 6 bases; J trimming: 4 bases; junction bases outside the gene matches: 4. Per the germline V gene, CDR1 is MNHEY and CDR2 is SMNVEV (reference sequence). This CDR3 reads CASRNSGRYEQYF. The CDR3 nucleotides are TGTGCCAGCAGGAATAGCGGGAGATACGAGCAGTACTTC.

V usage is TRBV5-1 and J usage is TRBJ2-2; 9 bases are a match to TRBD1. The CDR3 is 18 amino acids. Trimming cost V 0 bases and J 4 bases; bases outside gene matches: 10. Germline CDR1 SGHRS, CDR2 YFSETQ. The CDR3: CASSLGRGTGRATGELFF. The CDR3 DNA reads TGCGCCAGCAGCTTGGGCCGGGGGACAGGGCGCGCCACCGGGGAGCTGTTTTTT.